Shown below are 24 T cell receptor beta chains from a single sample sequenced in a study of T-cell memory formation after mild COVID-19. TCRdb re-analysed the 5' RACE reads in MiXCR, keeping a single row per CDR3 protein. This table holds around 410,000 distinct CDR3 sequences, more than 20% found once. Sequenced sample: PBMCs or a T cell subset sorted from them (not recorded which). These receptors came from an adult woman who had mild COVID-19 (a few samples of this study predate the infection). Cell type and time point are not known.

The chain is built from TRBV30 and TRBJ2-7, with 9 bases aligning to TRBD1. CDR3 length equals 15 residues. CDR1 and CDR2 from the germline V gene are GTSNPN and SVGIG (reference sequence). With V trimmed by 2 bases and J by 2 bases, 7 bases remained unmatched. The CDR3 loop is CAWSPGTGIPYEQYF. The DNA of the CDR3 is TGTGCCTGGAGTCCAGGGACAGGGATACCCTACGAGCAGTACTTC.

This chain uses TRBV25-1 with TRBJ1-2; D remains unclear. The germline CDR1 and CDR2 sequences are MGHDK and SYGVNS. There are 15 residues in the CDR3. Trimming removed 6 bases from V and 8 bases from J, with 22 bases in between. The CDR3 here is CASSGIGRRSRGYTF. CDR3 nucleotide sequence: TGTGCCAGCAGCGGAATTGGGAGGAGAAGTCGAGGCTACACCTTC.

The sample holds many counts of this clonotype. CDR3: CASSLAAEQYF. CDR3 DNA sequence: TGTGCCAGCAGCTTGGCCGCCGAGCAGTACTTC. This chain joins TRBV5-4 and TRBJ2-7; unclear D gene. The CDR3 length is 11 residues. Germline V gene data show CDR1 as SGHNT and CDR2 as YYREEE (reference sequence). V lost 0 bases and J lost 6, with 4 bases in between.

This clonotype was seen repeatedly, ten times or more. The J gene is TRBJ2-5, the V gene TRBV12-3 or TRBV12-4; 7 positions match TRBD2. The CDR3 extends over 15 amino acids. Trimming removed 7 bases from V and 2 bases from J; junction bases left unmatched: 10. CDR3 coding DNA: TGTGCCAGCACGAAATACGGGAGGCTACAAGAGACCCAGTACTTC. Its translation: CASTKYGRLQETQYF.

This clonotype was observed a few times. This chain uses TRBV5-1 with TRBJ2-1; 12 bases align to TRBD2. V lost 4 bases and J lost 6; bases outside the gene matches: 8. The germline gives CDR1 SGHRS, CDR2 YFSETQ. CDR3 size: 16 residues. The CDR3 region has the DNA TGCGCCAGCAGCCGGGAGCTAGCGGGAGGGAGCAATGAGCAGTTCTTC. This encodes CASSRELAGGSNEQFF. The whole variable domain, remainder taken from reference TRBV5-1 and TRBJ2-1, is KAGVTQTPRYLIKTRGQQVTLSCSPISGHRSVSWYQQTPGQGLQFLFEYFSETQRNKGNFPGRFSGRQFSNSRSEMNVSTLELGDSALYLCASSRELAGGSNEQFFGPGTRLTVL.

V gene TRBV5-1 combines with J gene TRBJ1-6; no clear D gene. From germline, CDR1 is SGHRS and CDR2 YFSETQ. Between the trimmed V and J ends, which lost 0 bases and 8 bases, there was a span of 6 bases. The CDR3 loop spans 13 amino acids. The CDR3 bases are TGCGCCAGCAGCTTGGCCCGGGATTCACCCCTCCACTTT. Amino acid sequence: CASSLARDSPLHF.

The table lists this clonotype with a few counts. V gene TRBV29-1 combines with J gene TRBJ1-2; D not resolved. From germline, CDR1 is SQVTM and CDR2 ANQGSEA. The length of the CDR3 is 13 residues. V lost 4 bases to trimming and J lost 2 bases, with 11 bases between them. The CDR3 DNA reads TGCAGCGTTGGCGCAGCCCGGAACTATGGCTACACCTTC. Translating it yields CSVGAARNYGYTF.

The chain links TRBV6-1 to TRBJ1-5; 7 bases align to TRBD1. The V gene end was trimmed by 5 bases and the J gene end by 3 bases; junction bases not matched to a gene: 7. CDR1 is MNHNS and CDR2 is SASEGT in the germline V gene. The CDR3 runs 15 residues. Written as DNA, the CDR3 is TGTGCCAGCAGTATGAGACAGGGCTTCAATCAGCCCCAGCATTTT. This gives the protein CASSMRQGFNQPQHF.

CDR3 coding DNA: TGTGCCATCAGTGAGTCGACTCCAGATACGCAGTATTTT. Amino acids: CAISESTPDTQYF. V gene TRBV10-3 combines with J gene TRBJ2-3; the D is unclear. Germline CDR1 and CDR2: ENHRY and SYGVKD. This CDR3 has 13 amino acids. The ends were cut back, 0 bases at V and 4 bases at J, with 5 bases in the middle.

This clonotype came up a few times. The chain couples TRBV7-9 to TRBJ1-4; D ambiguous. CDR3 length: 15 residues. V shed 5 bases and J shed 3 bases, with 13 bases lying between them. The V gene's germline CDR1 is SEHNR and CDR2 FQNEAQ (reference sequence). CDR3 protein: CASSREGGSNEKLFF. CDR3 coding DNA: TGTGCCAGCAGCCGCGAGGGAGGGTCTAATGAAAAACTGTTTTTT.

The chain carries TRBV7-9 and TRBJ2-7; D is tentatively TRBD1 or TRBD2 (5 bases each). The V gene's germline CDR1 is SEHNR and CDR2 FQNEAQ (reference sequence). The CDR3 is 13 amino acids. Trimming left V 4 bases short and J 1 base short, with 8 bases between. This CDR3 reads CASSSWGSYEQYF. CDR3 nucleotide sequence: TGTGCCAGCAGCTCCTGGGGGTCCTACGAGCAGTACTTC.

The rearrangement joins TRBV20-1 to TRBJ2-5; TRBD2 aligns across 10 bases. V lost 5 bases, J lost 4 bases, and 10 bases stayed unmatched. CDR1 is DFQATT, CDR2 SNEGSKA, per germline (reference sequence). This CDR3 has 15 residues. CDR3 nucleotide sequence: TGCAGTGCTGCGGTCGGGACTAGCGTTCGAGAGACCCAGTACTTC. This codes for CSAAVGTSVRETQYF.

This clonotype was seen ten or more times. In DNA, the CDR3 is TGTGCCAGCAGCCGGACAGCTTCCTATAATTCACCCCTCCACTTT. Encoded protein: CASSRTASYNSPLHF. The V gene is TRBV12-3 or TRBV12-4, the J gene TRBJ1-6; weak D call: TRBD1 (6 bases). The CDR3 is 15 residues long. With 6 bases removed from V and 1 base from J, the gap between germline ends came to 10 bases.

The rearrangement uses TRBV20-1 and TRBJ1-4; D might be TRBD1 (5 bases). CDR1 is DFQATT, CDR2 SNEGSKA, per germline (reference sequence). This CDR3 is 12 amino acids long. Trimming removed 6 bases from V and 5 bases from J, with 10 bases in between. CDR3 loop: CSAEGWNEKLFF. The CDR3 coding sequence is TGCAGTGCGGAGGGGTGGAATGAAAAACTGTTTTTT.

The sample holds a few counts of this clonotype. The CDR3 loop is CSASRDSTDTQYF. The CDR3 bases are TGCAGTGCTAGCCGGGACAGCACAGATACGCAGTATTTT. This chain links TRBV20-1 with TRBJ2-3, with D tentatively TRBD1 or TRBD2 (5 bases each). Trimming removed 3 bases from V and 0 bases from J, with 7 bases in between. Per the germline V gene, CDR1 is DFQATT and CDR2 is SNEGSKA (reference sequence). This CDR3 comprises 13 residues.

This clonotype was found a few times. V gene TRBV7-9 combines with J gene TRBJ1-1, with 10 bases fitting TRBD1. This CDR3 region has 17 residues. Trimming took 4 bases from V and 0 from J; bases not matched to a gene: 8. The germline V gene encodes CDR1 SEHNR and CDR2 FQNEAQ (reference sequence). The DNA of the CDR3 is TGTGCCAGCAGCTCTACAGACAGGGGGCCTATGAACACTGAAGCTTTCTTT. Encoded protein: CASSSTDRGPMNTEAFF.

The chain uses TRBV29-1 and TRBJ1-2; possibly TRBD1 for D (5 bases). Trimming removed 5 bases at V and 2 bases at J, with 12 bases between. The CDR3 loop spans 13 amino acids. Germline CDR1 and CDR2: SQVTM and ANQGSEA. The CDR3 nucleotides read TGCAGCGTTTATCGTGGGGGGAACTATGGCTACACCTTC. Amino acid sequence: CSVYRGGNYGYTF.

CDR3 protein: CATSDSGLAGVNTGELFF. The CDR3 coding sequence is TGTGCCACCAGTGATTCCGGACTAGCGGGGGTGAACACCGGGGAGCTGTTTTTT. J is TRBJ2-2 and V is TRBV24-1; 13 bases fit TRBD2. Germline lookup yields CDR1 KGHDR and CDR2 SFDVKD. The CDR3 has 18 amino acids. V shed 2 bases and J 1 base; nucleotides not matched to a gene: 3.

This clonotype was found once. The CDR3 spells CASSPGGGRSSYEQYF. In DNA form, the CDR3 reads TGTGCCAGCAGCCCTGGGGGCGGGAGGAGCTCCTACGAGCAGTACTTC. The gene calls are TRBV7-2 and TRBJ2-7; TRBD2 aligns across 8 bases. CDR3 size: 16 residues. Trimming removed 5 bases from V and 0 bases from J; junction bases left unmatched: 9. Germline CDR1 SGHTA, CDR2 FQGNSA.

This clonotype was seen many times. The chain combines TRBV12-3 or TRBV12-4 with TRBJ2-1, with 8 bases aligning to TRBD2. J lost 5 bases, V lost 5 bases, and 8 bases had no gene match. The CDR3 covers 15 residues. CDR3 sequence: CASSRGGAGNNEQFF. The CDR3 nucleotides read TGTGCCAGCAGTCGGGGGGGGGCAGGGAACAATGAGCAGTTCTTC.

About this clonotype: Just one base apart from a much larger clone, this may be a read error. The CDR3 sequence is CASSWSDTQYF. The CDR3 DNA follows: TGCGCCAGCAGCTGGTCAGATACGCAGTATTTT. V gene TRBV5-1 combines with J gene TRBJ2-3; no clear D. This CDR3 has 11 amino acids. Germline V lookup: CDR1 SGHRS, CDR2 YFSETQ. Trimming shortened V by 3 bases and J by 4 bases, and 3 bases separated the two germline ends.

This clonotype was detected a few times. CDR3 residues: CASSSGRGLYNEQFF. Here the CDR3 DNA reads TGTGCCAGCAGTAGCGGGAGGGGGCTCTACAATGAGCAGTTCTTC. The chain employs TRBV11-3 and TRBJ2-1; TRBD2 matches at 11 bases. Trimming at V came to 6 bases and at J to 3 bases, leaving 4 bases not matched to a gene. CDR1 SGHNT and CDR2 YENEEA come from the germline V gene. The CDR3 has 15 amino acids.

This clonotype appeared a few times. This chain joins TRBV4-1 and TRBJ2-7; no firm D call. Trimming took 2 bases from V and 3 from J, leaving 11 bases between them. This CDR3 spans 14 amino acids. Germline loops: CDR1 MGHRA, CDR2 YSYEKL. CDR3 protein: CASSQPGKSYEQYF. CDR3 bases: TGCGCCAGCAGCCAACCAGGAAAGAGCTACGAGCAGTACTTC.

The V gene is TRBV20-1, the J gene TRBJ2-2; perhaps TRBD2 as D (6 bases). The CDR3 covers 14 residues. Germline assignment: CDR1 DFQATT and CDR2 SNEGSKA (reference sequence). V was clipped by 2 bases and J by 7 bases, with 14 bases between them. This CDR3 is CSARTDAGSGELFF. CDR3 DNA sequence: TGCAGTGCTAGAACGGACGCCGGGAGCGGGGAGCTGTTTTTT.